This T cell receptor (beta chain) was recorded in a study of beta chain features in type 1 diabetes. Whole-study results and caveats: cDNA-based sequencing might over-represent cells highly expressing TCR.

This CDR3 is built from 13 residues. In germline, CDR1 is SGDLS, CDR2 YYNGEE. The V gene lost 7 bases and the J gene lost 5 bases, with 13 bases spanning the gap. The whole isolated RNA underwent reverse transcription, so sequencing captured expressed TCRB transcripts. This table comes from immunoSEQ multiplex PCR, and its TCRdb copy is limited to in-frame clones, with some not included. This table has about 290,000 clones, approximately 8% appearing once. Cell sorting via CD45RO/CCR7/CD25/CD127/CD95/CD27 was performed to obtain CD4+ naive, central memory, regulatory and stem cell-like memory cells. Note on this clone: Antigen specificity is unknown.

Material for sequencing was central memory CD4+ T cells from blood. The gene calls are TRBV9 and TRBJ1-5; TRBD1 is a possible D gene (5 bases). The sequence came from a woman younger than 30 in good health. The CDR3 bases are TGTGCCAGCTCGGGGGAGGGATATCAGCCCCAGCATTTT. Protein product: CASSGEGYQPQHF.